Following are 25 T cell receptor beta chains from one sample sequenced in a study of blood T cell repertoires in COVID-19. Libraries were prepared by immunoSEQ multiplex PCR; TCRdb keeps only in-frame clonotypes and omits some of them. The sample has some 270,000 clones, about 84% seen once. Source material: peripheral blood. These receptors all come from a woman of 80 years or more with COVID-19, enrolled during active disease.

This clone was recorded once. The chain couples TRBV5-1 to TRBJ1-2, with 8 positions matching TRBD1. The V gene's germline CDR1 is SGHRS and CDR2 YFSETQ. This CDR3 comprises 14 residues. The ends lost 4 bases at V and 8 bases at J; junction bases unmatched: 10. The CDR3 loop is CASSPGQGQGGYTF. For the CDR3, the DNA is TGCGCCAGCAGCCCCGGACAGGGACAAGGAGGCTACACCTTC.

V and J are TRBV2 and TRBJ2-2; 7 nucleotides line up with TRBD1. Trimming removed 6 bases from V and 7 bases from J; junction bases left unmatched: 8. The CDR3 spans 14 residues. CDR1 SNHLY and CDR2 FYNNEI come from the germline V gene. The CDR3 sequence is CASRAQGWGGELFF. Written as DNA, the CDR3 is TGTGCCAGCAGAGCACAGGGGTGGGGCGGGGAGCTGTTTTTT.

The V call is TRBV19, the J call TRBJ2-7; no clear D gene. The CDR3 loop spans 12 amino acids. CDR1 and CDR2 (germline): LNHDA, SQIVND (reference sequence). V was pared by 6 bases and J by 6 bases, with 12 bases between. DNA of the CDR3: TGTGCCAGTAGCCTCTCACAGAGCGAGCAGTACTTC. Protein sequence: CASSLSQSEQYF.

This clone was counted a few times. This chain links TRBV7-9 with TRBJ2-7, with 8 bases fitting TRBD1. Trimming cost V 5 bases and J 0 bases; bases outside gene matches: 6. Germline assignment: CDR1 SEHNR and CDR2 FQNEAQ (reference sequence). This CDR3 has 15 residues. This CDR3 reads CASSNRDRHSYEQYF. CDR3 in DNA: TGTGCCAGCAGCAACCGGGACAGGCACTCCTACGAGCAGTACTTC.

The gene calls are TRBV7-2 and TRBJ1-2; TRBD1 is a possible D gene (5 bases). This CDR3 is built from 14 residues. Germline V gene sequence: CDR1 SGHTA, CDR2 FQGNSA. Trimming removed 1 base from V and 7 bases from J, with 13 bases in between. CDR3 sequence (DNA): TGTGCCAGCAGCTTAGAGGTTCGGCAGGGTGGCTACACCTTC. This gives the protein CASSLEVRQGGYTF.

V usage is TRBV6-2 or TRBV6-3 and J usage is TRBJ2-7; TRBD1 is a possible D gene (5 bases). Trimming removed 6 bases at V and 3 bases at J, with 18 bases between. Germline CDR1 reads MNHEY; CDR2 reads SVGEGT. This CDR3 comprises 15 residues. The CDR3 loop is CASSSPPRGYYEQYF. Written as DNA, the CDR3 is TGTGCCAGCAGCTCCCCACCAAGGGGTTACTACGAGCAGTACTTC.

V usage is TRBV5-1 and J usage is TRBJ1-6; tentative D call: TRBD1 (6 bases). The ends were cut back, 3 bases at V and 1 base at J, with 8 bases in the middle. The CDR3 runs to 15 residues. Germline CDR1 reads SGHRS; CDR2 reads YFSETQ. CDR3 residues: CASSSGQSYNSPLHF. For the CDR3, the DNA is TGCGCCAGCAGCTCCGGACAGTCCTATAATTCACCCCTCCACTTT. The variable domain in full, with the rest retrieved from reference TRBV5-1 and TRBJ1-6, is KAGVTQTPRYLIKTRGQQVTLSCSPISGHRSVSWYQQTPGQGLQFLFEYFSETQRNKGNFPGRFSGRQFSNSRSEMNVSTLELGDSALYLCASSSGQSYNSPLHFGNGTRLTVT.

This chain uses TRBV7-2 with TRBJ2-1; 11 positions match TRBD2. CDR3 length: 15 residues. The V gene end was trimmed by 5 bases and the J gene end by 7 bases; junction bases not matched to a gene: 7. Germline lookup yields CDR1 SGHTA and CDR2 FQGNSA. CDR3 protein: CASSTRSGGANEQFF. The CDR3 nucleotides are TGTGCCAGCAGCACACGTAGCGGGGGGGCTAATGAGCAGTTCTTC.

The gene calls are TRBV5-6 and TRBJ2-5; 15 nucleotides line up with TRBD2. This CDR3 has 16 amino acids. Germline lookup yields CDR1 SGHDT and CDR2 YYEEEE. The J segment lost 8 bases and the V segment lost 6 bases, leaving 11 bases of the junction unmatched. CDR3 region: CASTPSGLAGGRTQYF. The CDR3 region has the DNA TGTGCCAGCACCCCCTCTGGACTAGCGGGGGGGCGAACCCAGTACTTC.

The CDR3 nucleotides read TGCGCCAGCAGCCAAGATCACAGGGAGCCCTACAATGAGCAGTTCTTC. Its translation: CASSQDHREPYNEQFF. This chain connects TRBV4-1 to TRBJ2-1; a weak D match, TRBD1 (6 bases). The CDR3 runs to 16 residues. Deletions cut 0 bases from V and 2 bases from J, with 11 bases between. Germline values: CDR1 MGHRA, CDR2 YSYEKL.

This clone was counted once. The rearrangement uses TRBV3-1 (or the pseudogene TRBV3-2) and TRBJ1-1; D not certain. This CDR3 comprises 13 residues. Germline V gene lookup returns CDR1 LGHDT and CDR2 YNNKEL (reference sequence). V shed 2 bases and J shed 6 bases, with 10 bases lying between them. The chain's CDR3 is CASSQKQRSEAFF. In nucleotides, the CDR3 is TGTGCCAGCAGCCAAAAGCAAAGATCTGAAGCTTTCTTT.

V is TRBV6-2 or TRBV6-3 and J is TRBJ1-2; 7 bases line up with TRBD1. This CDR3 comprises 14 residues. Germline CDR1 is MNHEY and CDR2 is SVGEGT. The V and J ends lost 6 bases and 4 bases, in that order; junction bases with no gene match: 8. The CDR3 sequence is CASSMGQRIYGYTF. In DNA form, the CDR3 reads TGTGCCAGCAGCATGGGACAGAGGATCTATGGCTACACCTTC.

This chain links TRBV5-4 with TRBJ1-4; TRBD1 is a possible D gene (6 bases). CDR1 SGHNT and CDR2 YYREEE come from the germline V gene (reference sequence). Trimming took off 0 bases at V and 10 bases at J, with 16 bases between the two ends. CDR3 length: 15 amino acids. The CDR3 DNA sequence: TGTGCCAGCAGCTTGGCGGGTGCAGGGGATGGAAAACTGTTTTTT. Encoded protein: CASSLAGAGDGKLFF.

The chain has TRBV11-2 and TRBJ2-5, with TRBD1 as a possible D gene (5 bases). The CDR3 has 15 amino acids. V lost 2 bases to trimming and J lost 2 bases, with 12 bases between them. Germline CDR1 reads SGHAT; CDR2 reads FQNNGV. CDR3 DNA sequence: TGTGCCAGCAGCTTAAGCAGGGCATATCAAGAGACCCAGTACTTC. This encodes CASSLSRAYQETQYF. Variable domain in full (rest from reference TRBV11-2 and TRBJ2-5): EAGVAQSPRYKIIEKRQSVAFWCNPISGHATLYWYQQILGQGPKLLIQFQNNGVVDDSQLPKDRFSAERLKGVDSTLKIQPAKLEDSAVYLCASSLSRAYQETQYFGPGTRLLVL.

The chain has TRBV28 and TRBJ1-1; D perhaps matches TRBD1 (6 bases). Trimming stripped 5 bases from V and 0 bases from J, with 19 bases between. The CDR3 totals 17 residues. Germline V gives CDR1 MDHEN, CDR2 SYDVKM. In DNA form, the CDR3 reads TGTGCCAGCAGTGTACCAGGATCCCCAGGGGTGAACACTGAAGCTTTCTTT. It yields the protein CASSVPGSPGVNTEAFF.

The chain employs TRBV7-2 and TRBJ1-2; D perhaps matches TRBD1 (5 bases). V lost 4 bases to trimming and J lost 8 bases, with 17 bases between them. This CDR3 spans 14 amino acids. The germline gives CDR1 SGHTA, CDR2 FQGNSA. The CDR3 sequence is CASSSTGRVEGYTF. The CDR3 DNA reads as TGTGCCAGCAGCTCCACAGGCAGGGTAGAGGGCTACACCTTC.

The rearrangement uses TRBV19 and TRBJ1-2, with 7 bases aligning to TRBD1. The CDR3 sequence is 13 residues long. V was clipped by 4 bases and J by 8 bases; unmatched bases: 7. From germline, CDR1 is LNHDA and CDR2 SQIVND (reference sequence). The CDR3 sequence is CASSTTGTVGYTF. CDR3 in DNA: TGTGCCAGTAGTACAACCGGGACAGTGGGCTACACCTTC.

This clone showed up just once. V gene TRBV29-1 combines with J gene TRBJ1-1; D might be TRBD1 (6 bases). This CDR3 has 13 amino acids. V was shortened by 3 bases and J by 4 bases, with 12 bases between the two germline ends. The germline CDR1 and CDR2 sequences are SQVTM and ANQGSEA. CDR3 residues: CSVDNRGGTEAFF. The CDR3 coding sequence is TGCAGCGTTGATAATAGGGGGGGCACTGAAGCTTTCTTT.

The chain recombines TRBV2 with TRBJ2-1; D possibly corresponds to TRBD2 (6 bases). Germline CDR1 SNHLY, CDR2 FYNNEI. This CDR3 is built from 13 residues. The CDR3 DNA follows: TGTGCGCTGGAGGGCCAGGGCCTCGCCGAGCAGTTCTTC. It codes for CALEGQGLAEQFF.

This chain links TRBV5-1 with TRBJ2-3; D is perhaps TRBD1 (5 bases). V gave up 5 bases and J gave up 3 bases, with 10 bases separating them. This CDR3 region has 13 residues. Germline CDR1 is SGHRS and CDR2 is YFSETQ. CDR3 sequence: CASRTESTDTQYF. In DNA, the CDR3 is TGCGCCAGCAGGACAGAATCAACAGATACGCAGTATTTT.

This clone was observed once. This chain connects TRBV30 to TRBJ2-1; possible D gene TRBD1, 7 bases. The germline V gene encodes CDR1 GTSNPN and CDR2 SVGIG (reference sequence). The CDR3 sequence is 16 residues long. V shed 3 bases and J shed 1 base, with 16 bases lying between them. The CDR3 DNA reads as TGTGCCTGGAGAGTGGCGGGGACAGAATCCTACAATGAGCAGTTCTTC. Its translation: CAWRVAGTESYNEQFF.

The chain carries TRBV28 and TRBJ1-1; D call uncertain. This CDR3 has 10 amino acids. V lost 4 bases and J 11 bases, leaving 8 bases between the germline ends. In germline, CDR1 is MDHEN, CDR2 SYDVKM. CDR3 sequence (DNA): TGTGCCAGCAGTTCCTCTTCGGCTTTCTTT. It encodes CASSSSSAFF.

This chain links TRBV27 with TRBJ2-3; a weak D match, TRBD2 (6 bases). The CDR3 consists of 15 residues. V was pared by 0 bases and J by 1 base, with 8 bases between. The germline V gene has CDR1 MNHEY and CDR2 SMNVEV (reference sequence). The CDR3 sequence: CASSLSGGGTDTQYF. CDR3 coding DNA: TGTGCCAGCAGTTTATCCGGCGGGGGCACAGATACGCAGTATTTT.

This chain links TRBV20-1 with TRBJ1-1, with D unclear. CDR1 and CDR2 from the germline V gene are DFQATT and SNEGSKA (reference sequence). The CDR3 has 8 residues. The V and J ends lost 5 bases and 8 bases respectively, with 3 bases between them. The CDR3 DNA reads TGCAGTGCTCCGGAAGCTTTCTTT. The encoded protein is CSAPEAFF.

This clone was observed a few times. V usage is TRBV5-6 and J usage is TRBJ1-2; weak D call: TRBD1 (5 bases). Trimming removed 4 bases from V and 3 bases from J, with 10 bases in between. The CDR3 consists of 13 residues. The germline V gene encodes CDR1 SGHDT and CDR2 YYEEEE. The CDR3 loop reads CASSPDSHYGYTF. In DNA form, the CDR3 reads TGTGCCAGCAGCCCAGACAGTCACTATGGCTACACCTTC.